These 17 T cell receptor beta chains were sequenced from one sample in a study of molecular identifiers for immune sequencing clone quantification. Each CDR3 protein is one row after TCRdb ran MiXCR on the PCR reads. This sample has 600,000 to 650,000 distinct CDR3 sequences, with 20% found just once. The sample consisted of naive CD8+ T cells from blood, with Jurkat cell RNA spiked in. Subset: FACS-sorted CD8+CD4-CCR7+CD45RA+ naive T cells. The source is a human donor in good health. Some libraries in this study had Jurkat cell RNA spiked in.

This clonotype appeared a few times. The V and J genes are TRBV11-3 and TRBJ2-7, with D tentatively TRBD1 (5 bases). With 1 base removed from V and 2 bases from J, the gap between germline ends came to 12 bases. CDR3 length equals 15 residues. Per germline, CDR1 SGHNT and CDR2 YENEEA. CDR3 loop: CASSLGVQDTYEQYF. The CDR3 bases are TGTGCCAGCAGCTTAGGGGTCCAGGACACCTACGAGCAGTACTTC.

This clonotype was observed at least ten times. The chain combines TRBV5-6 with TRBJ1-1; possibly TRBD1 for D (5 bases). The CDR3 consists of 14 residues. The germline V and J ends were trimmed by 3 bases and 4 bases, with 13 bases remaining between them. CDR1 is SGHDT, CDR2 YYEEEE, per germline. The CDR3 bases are TGTGCCAGCAGCTCTGGCGTCGGGGGCACTGAAGCTTTCTTT. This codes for CASSSGVGGTEAFF.

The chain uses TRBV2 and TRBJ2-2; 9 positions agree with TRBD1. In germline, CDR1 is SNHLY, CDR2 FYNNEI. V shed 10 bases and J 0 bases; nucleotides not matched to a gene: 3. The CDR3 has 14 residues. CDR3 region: CATRDRANTGELFF. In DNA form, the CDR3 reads TGTGCCACCCGGGACAGGGCGAACACCGGGGAGCTGTTTTTT.

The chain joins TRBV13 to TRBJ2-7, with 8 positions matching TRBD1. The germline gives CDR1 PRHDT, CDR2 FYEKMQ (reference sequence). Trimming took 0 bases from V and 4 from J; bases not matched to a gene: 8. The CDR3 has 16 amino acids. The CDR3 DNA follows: TGTGCCAGCAGCTTAGGGTTGGGGCAGGGGGCTTACGAGCAGTACTTC. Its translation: CASSLGLGQGAYEQYF.

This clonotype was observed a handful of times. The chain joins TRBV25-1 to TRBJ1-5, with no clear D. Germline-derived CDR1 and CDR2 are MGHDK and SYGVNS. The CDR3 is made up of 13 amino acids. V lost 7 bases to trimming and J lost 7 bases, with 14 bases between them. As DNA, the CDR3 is TGTGCCAGCACCCCTAGGAGCTGGCAGCCCCAGCATTTT. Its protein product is CASTPRSWQPQHF.

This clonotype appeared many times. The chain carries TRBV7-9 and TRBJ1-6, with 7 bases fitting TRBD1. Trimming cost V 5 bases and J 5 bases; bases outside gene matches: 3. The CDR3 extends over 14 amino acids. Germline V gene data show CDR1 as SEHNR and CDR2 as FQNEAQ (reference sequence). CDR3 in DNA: TGTGCCAGCAGCGAGGGACAGAATAATTCACCCCTCCACTTT. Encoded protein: CASSEGQNNSPLHF.

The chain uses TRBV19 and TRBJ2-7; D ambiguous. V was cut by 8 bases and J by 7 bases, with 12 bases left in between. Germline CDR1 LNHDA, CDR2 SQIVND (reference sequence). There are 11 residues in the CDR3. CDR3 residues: CASFSMGEQYF. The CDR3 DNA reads TGTGCCAGTTTTTCGATGGGGGAGCAGTACTTC. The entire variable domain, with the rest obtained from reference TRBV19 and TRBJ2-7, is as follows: DGGITQSPKYLFRKEGQNVTLSCEQNLNHDAMYWYRQDPGQGLRLIYYSQIVNDFQKGDIAEGYSVSREKKESFPLTVTSAQKNPTAFYLCASFSMGEQYFGPGTRLTVT.

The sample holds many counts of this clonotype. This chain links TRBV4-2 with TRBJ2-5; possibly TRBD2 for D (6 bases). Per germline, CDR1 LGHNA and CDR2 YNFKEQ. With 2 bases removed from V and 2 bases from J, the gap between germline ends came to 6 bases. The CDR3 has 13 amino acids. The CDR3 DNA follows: TGTGCCAGCAGCCAACGGGGGCAAGAGACCCAGTACTTC. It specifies CASSQRGQETQYF.

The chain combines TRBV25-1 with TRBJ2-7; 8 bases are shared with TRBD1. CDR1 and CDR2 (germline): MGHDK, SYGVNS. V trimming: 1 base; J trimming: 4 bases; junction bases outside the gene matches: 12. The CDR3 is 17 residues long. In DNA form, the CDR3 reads TGTGCCAGCAGTGAATGGTCTTCAGAGACAGGGGATTACGAGCAGTACTTC. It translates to CASSEWSSETGDYEQYF.

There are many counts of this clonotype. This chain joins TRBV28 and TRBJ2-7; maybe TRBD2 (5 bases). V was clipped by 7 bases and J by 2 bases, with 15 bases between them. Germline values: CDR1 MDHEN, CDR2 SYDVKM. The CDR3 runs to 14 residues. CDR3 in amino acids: CASTPGLAAYEQYF. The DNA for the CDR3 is TGTGCCAGCACCCCAGGACTGGCTGCCTACGAGCAGTACTTC.

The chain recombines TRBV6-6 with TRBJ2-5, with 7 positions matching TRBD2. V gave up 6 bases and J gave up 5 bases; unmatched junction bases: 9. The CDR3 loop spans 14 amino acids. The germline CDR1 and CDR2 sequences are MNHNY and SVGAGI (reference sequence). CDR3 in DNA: TGTGCCAGCAGAGCGGGGCACCCTTGGGAGACCCAGTACTTC. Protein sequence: CASRAGHPWETQYF.

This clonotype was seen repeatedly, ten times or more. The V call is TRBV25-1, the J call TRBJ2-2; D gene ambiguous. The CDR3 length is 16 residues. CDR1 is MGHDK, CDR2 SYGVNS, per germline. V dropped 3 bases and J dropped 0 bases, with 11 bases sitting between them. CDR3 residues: CASSETEISNTGELFF. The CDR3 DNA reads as TGTGCCAGCAGTGAGACGGAGATCTCGAACACCGGGGAGCTGTTTTTT.

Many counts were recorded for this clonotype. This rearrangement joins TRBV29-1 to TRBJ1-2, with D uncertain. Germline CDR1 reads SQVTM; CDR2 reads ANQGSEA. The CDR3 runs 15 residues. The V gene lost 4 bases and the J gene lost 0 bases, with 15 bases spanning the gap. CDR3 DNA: TGCAGCGTTGGGTCTACGGGAGGAGCTAACTATGGCTACACCTTC. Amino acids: CSVGSTGGANYGYTF. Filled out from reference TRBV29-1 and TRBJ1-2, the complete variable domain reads SAVISQKPSRDICQRGTSLTIQCQVDSQVTMMFWYRQQPGQSLTLIATANQGSEATYESGFVIDKFPISRPNLTFSTLTVSNMSPEDSSIYLCSVGSTGGANYGYTFGSGTRLTVV.

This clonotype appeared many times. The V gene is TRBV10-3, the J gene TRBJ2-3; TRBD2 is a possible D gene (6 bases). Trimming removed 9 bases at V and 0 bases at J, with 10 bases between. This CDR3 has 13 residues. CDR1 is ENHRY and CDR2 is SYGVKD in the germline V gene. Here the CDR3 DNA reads TGTGCCATAGATAGCGGAAGCACAGATACGCAGTATTTT. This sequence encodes CAIDSGSTDTQYF.

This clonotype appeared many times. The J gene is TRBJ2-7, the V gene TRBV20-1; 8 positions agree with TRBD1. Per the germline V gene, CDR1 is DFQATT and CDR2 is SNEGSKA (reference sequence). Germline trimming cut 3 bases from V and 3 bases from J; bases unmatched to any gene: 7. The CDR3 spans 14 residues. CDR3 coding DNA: TGCAGTGCTAGTTCCGACAGGGGACTCTACGAGCAGTACTTC. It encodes CSASSDRGLYEQYF.

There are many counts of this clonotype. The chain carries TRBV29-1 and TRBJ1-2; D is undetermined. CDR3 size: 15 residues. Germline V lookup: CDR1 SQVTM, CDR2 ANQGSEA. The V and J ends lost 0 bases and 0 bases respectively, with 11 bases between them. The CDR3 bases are TGCAGCGTTGAAGATCCTCACACAACTAACTATGGCTACACCTTC. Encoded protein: CSVEDPHTTNYGYTF. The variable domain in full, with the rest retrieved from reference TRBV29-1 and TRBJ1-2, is SAVISQKPSRDICQRGTSLTIQCQVDSQVTMMFWYRQQPGQSLTLIATANQGSEATYESGFVIDKFPISRPNLTFSTLTVSNMSPEDSSIYLCSVEDPHTTNYGYTFGSGTRLTVV.

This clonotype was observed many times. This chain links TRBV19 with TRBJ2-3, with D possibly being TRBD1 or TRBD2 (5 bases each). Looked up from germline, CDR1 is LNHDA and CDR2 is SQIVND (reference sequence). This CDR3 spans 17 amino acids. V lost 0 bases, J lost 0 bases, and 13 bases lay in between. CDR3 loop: CASSIDQGPTSTDTQYF. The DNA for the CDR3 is TGTGCCAGTAGTATAGATCAGGGACCCACTAGCACAGATACGCAGTATTTT.